The 11 T cell receptor beta chains below all came from one sample that was sequenced in a study of T cells in Graves' hyperthyroidism and ophthalmopathy (dated by TCRdb to about 2019). To prepare the library, multiplex PCR was applied. The instrument was an Illumina HiSeq 2000. The TCR beta CDR3 regions were amplified from RNA transcripts. The TCR CDR3 was subjected to a first round of RT-PCR using the HTBI primer set and the Qiagen OneStep RT-PCR kit. The public reads were run again by TCRdb, first through fastp at Q25 and then through MiXCR, and only productive beta chains were kept. Each CDR3 protein gets just one entry, which takes the most common genes and DNA from the rows behind it. The sample table shows approximately 510,000 distinct CDR3 sequences, and around 20% are seen once. The ten largest clonotypes hold more than 25% of the sample. Sequencing was carried out using blood. The receptors stem from a man between 18 and 29 years old with Graves' hyperthyroidism.

This clonotype was observed many times. The CDR3 reads CSAPAASYGYTF. The CDR3 DNA is TGCAGTGCTCCTGCGGCCAGCTATGGCTACACCTTC. The chain combines TRBV20-1 with TRBJ1-2, with D hard to call. CDR1 and CDR2 from the germline V gene are DFQATT and SNEGSKA (reference sequence). V was pared by 5 bases and J by 4 bases, with 11 bases between. CDR3 length: 12 amino acids.

This clonotype has at least ten counts. The rearrangement links TRBV10-3 to TRBJ1-2, with D possibly being TRBD1 (5 bases). Trimming cost V 1 base and J 8 bases, with 8 bases left between them. From germline, CDR1 is ENHRY and CDR2 SYGVKD. This CDR3 comprises 12 residues. The CDR3 coding sequence is TGTGCCATCAGTGAGTTTGGGGACGGCTACACCTTC. Its translation: CAISEFGDGYTF.

Ten or more counts support this clonotype. The chain joins TRBV11-2 to TRBJ2-6; D tentatively reads TRBD1 or TRBD2 (6 bases each). This CDR3 spans 19 amino acids. Germline CDR1 reads SGHAT; CDR2 reads FQNNGV. V lost 2 bases and J 3 bases, leaving 20 bases between the germline ends. The CDR3 DNA sequence: TGTGCCAGCAGCTTAATCTCGAGGTGGGGGGCGGTTGGGGCCAACGTCCTGACTTTC. Its protein is CASSLISRWGAVGANVLTF.

This clonotype occurred many times. J is TRBJ1-2 and V is TRBV27; weak D call: TRBD1 (5 bases). Germline V gives CDR1 MNHEY, CDR2 SMNVEV (reference sequence). The CDR3 has 15 residues. Trimming took off 2 bases at V and 5 bases at J, with 15 bases between the two ends. CDR3 protein: CASSLRSGLGYGYTF. For the CDR3, the DNA is TGTGCCAGCAGTTTAAGGTCAGGGCTCGGTTATGGCTACACCTTC.

The table lists this clonotype with many counts. The chain's CDR3 is CASSYKAPAFTEAFF. The CDR3 bases are TGTGCCAGCAGTTACAAGGCCCCGGCCTTCACTGAAGCTTTCTTT. The chain carries TRBV6-2 or TRBV6-3 and TRBJ1-1; the D is unclear. Trimming stripped 2 bases from V and 4 bases from J, with 14 bases between. The germline V gene has CDR1 MNHEY and CDR2 SVGEGT. This CDR3 is built from 15 residues.

This clonotype was detected a few times. The rearrangement links TRBV28 to TRBJ2-5; D perhaps matches TRBD2 (6 bases). Trimming removed 2 bases from V and 5 bases from J, with 18 bases in between. Germline CDR1 MDHEN, CDR2 SYDVKM. The CDR3 runs to 16 residues. The CDR3 region is CASSLGGRINLETQYF. DNA for the CDR3: TGTGCCAGCAGTTTAGGGGGGAGAATCAACTTGGAGACCCAGTACTTC.

In this sample, this clonotype turned up many times. V is TRBV20-1 and J is TRBJ2-5; TRBD2 aligns across 9 bases. Germline V gives CDR1 DFQATT, CDR2 SNEGSKA (reference sequence). V shed 0 bases and J 7 bases; nucleotides not matched to a gene: 9. This CDR3 spans 15 amino acids. CDR3 sequence: CSARDWASGEGTQYF. The CDR3 bases are TGCAGTGCTAGAGATTGGGCTAGCGGGGAGGGGACCCAGTACTTC.

Many counts were recorded for this clonotype. The chain recombines TRBV20-1 with TRBJ1-5; a possible D gene is TRBD1 (6 bases). This CDR3 has 15 amino acids. In germline, CDR1 is DFQATT, CDR2 SNEGSKA (reference sequence). V lost 1 base and J lost 6, with 16 bases in between. CDR3 coding DNA: TGCAGTGCTAGAGCCAGGTGGGGGCCAGGTCAGCCCCAGCATTTT. This translates into CSARARWGPGQPQHF.

This clonotype was seen at least ten times. The chain joins TRBV29-1 to TRBJ1-2, with D maybe TRBD1 (5 bases). The V and J ends lost 8 bases and 0 bases respectively, with 16 bases between them. The germline V gene encodes CDR1 SQVTM and CDR2 ANQGSEA. There are 14 residues in the CDR3. The CDR3 protein is CSPWGTLANYGYTF. CDR3 nucleotide sequence: TGCAGCCCCTGGGGGACGCTTGCTAACTATGGCTACACCTTC.

This clonotype appeared many times. The chain joins TRBV20-1 to TRBJ2-7; 10 nucleotides agree with TRBD1. The ends lost 3 bases at V and 5 bases at J; junction bases unmatched: 10. The CDR3 spans 15 residues. Germline V gene sequence: CDR1 DFQATT, CDR2 SNEGSKA (reference sequence). CDR3 residues: CSASGRQGALDEQYF. The CDR3 DNA reads TGCAGTGCTAGCGGAAGACAGGGGGCTTTAGACGAGCAGTACTTC.

This clonotype came up a few times. This chain connects TRBV27 to TRBJ2-5; no definite D call. The CDR3 runs to 13 residues. Looked up from germline, CDR1 is MNHEY and CDR2 is SMNVEV (reference sequence). The V end was cut by 6 bases, the J end by 2 bases, with 10 bases between. The chain's CDR3 is CASSPEAQETQYF. CDR3 nucleotide sequence: TGTGCCAGCAGCCCTGAGGCTCAAGAGACCCAGTACTTC.